These T cell receptor beta chains were read from a single sample in a study of control samples from healthy donors and cancer patients. The method was immunoSEQ multiplex PCR; TCRdb's version includes in-frame clones alone and lacks a portion of them. The sample lists approximately 74,000 clones; about 95% were seen once. Sequenced sample: blood. The source of these receptors is a woman in her twenties or thirties in good health. Both conserved end residues are part of each CDR3. A D gene is named only where the DNA matches it firmly. Clone size appears in some rows only: once, few, many, or a class for an expanded clone.

DNA: TGTGCCAGTAGTATCTCCTATAGCAATCAGCCCCAGCATTTT; CDR3: CASSISYSNQPQHF; J: TRBJ1-5; size: .; D: .; V: TRBV19
DNA: TGTGCCAGCAGTTTTGTGGGCAGGGCTACTAGTGAAAAACTGTTTTTT; CDR3: CASSFVGRATSEKLFF; J: TRBJ1-4; size: .; D: .; V: TRBV27
DNA: TGTGCCAGCAGCCAATCGAGAGGGGGGTACACCTTC; CDR3: CASSQSRGGYTF; J: TRBJ1-2; size: .; D: .; V: TRBV16
DNA: TGTGCCAGAAGCTTGTGTGGACTAGCGGCGACCCAGTACTTC; CDR3: CARSLCGLAATQYF; J: TRBJ2-5; size: .; D: TRBD2; V: TRBV5-3
DNA: TGCGCCAGCAGCTATTCAAGCACAGATACGCAGTATTTT; CDR3: CASSYSSTDTQYF; J: TRBJ2-3; size: once; D: .; V: TRBV5-1
DNA: TGTGCCTGGAGTTGGGGGACTAATGAAAAACTGTTTTTT; CDR3: CAWSWGTNEKLFF; J: TRBJ1-4; size: .; D: .; V: TRBV30
DNA: TGCGCCAGCAGCTTGTTCGGGGGTCTTTTCTATGGCTACACCTTC; CDR3: CASSLFGGLFYGYTF; J: TRBJ1-2; size: few; D: .; V: TRBV5-1
DNA: TGTGCCAGCAGTTTTCCCGGGGGCACTGAAGCTTTCTTT; CDR3: CASSFPGGTEAFF; J: TRBJ1-1; size: once; D: .; V: TRBV12-3/TRBV12-4
DNA: TGTGCCACATCGGTTGGCACAGATACGCAGTATTTT; CDR3: CATSVGTDTQYF; J: TRBJ2-3; size: .; D: .; V: TRBV6-5
DNA: TGTGCCAGCAGTGAGCGGTTTGGGGCCAACGTCCTGACTTTC; CDR3: CASSERFGANVLTF; J: TRBJ2-6; size: .; D: .; V: TRBV6-1
DNA: TGTGCCAGCAGGGGGAAACAGTCACGAACGGACTATGGCTACACCTTC; CDR3: CASRGKQSRTDYGYTF; J: TRBJ1-2; size: .; D: .; V: TRBV6-6
DNA: TGTGCCAGCAGCTCCAGCGCTGGGACTAGCGAAACCTACGAGCAGTACTTC; CDR3: CASSSSAGTSETYEQYF; J: TRBJ2-7; size: .; D: TRBD2; V: TRBV7-9
DNA: TGTGCCAGCAGCACCTCGGGACAGCTCAACACTGAAGCTTTCTTT; CDR3: CASSTSGQLNTEAFF; J: TRBJ1-1; size: .; D: .; V: TRBV21-1
DNA: TGTGCCACCAGCAGAGATGGGGGAGGAAACACCATATATTTT; CDR3: CATSRDGGGNTIYF; J: TRBJ1-3; size: once; D: .; V: TRBV15